A single sample gave rise to the 9 T cell receptor beta chains below, sequenced in a study of blood T cell repertoires in COVID-19. Sequencing used immunoSEQ multiplex PCR; TCRdb keeps in-frame clones, though not all of them. The sample carries 50,000 to 70,000 clones, roughly 80% recorded once. The sequencing input was peripheral blood. These receptors originate from a man in his 70s with active COVID-19.

The gene calls are TRBV19 and TRBJ1-5; D might be TRBD1 (5 bases). This CDR3 has 14 amino acids. Trimming cost V 5 bases and J 0 bases, with 8 bases left between them. Germline V gives CDR1 LNHDA, CDR2 SQIVND (reference sequence). The chain's CDR3 is CASSGRDSNQPQHF. In DNA form, the CDR3 reads TGTGCCAGTAGTGGCAGGGATAGCAATCAGCCCCAGCATTTT.

The V and J genes are TRBV10-3 and TRBJ2-7; TRBD2 agrees at 7 bases. Germline V gives CDR1 ENHRY, CDR2 SYGVKD. The CDR3 totals 12 residues. V lost 5 bases, J lost 12 bases, and 10 bases stayed unmatched. The CDR3 DNA reads TGTGCCATCAGTTCCGGACGGGGGGATGCGTACTTC. Its translation: CAISSGRGDAYF.

This chain connects TRBV9 to TRBJ1-4, with D perhaps matching TRBD1 (5 bases). Trimming shortened V by 3 bases and J by 8 bases, and 17 bases separated the two germline ends. Germline V gene lookup returns CDR1 SGDLS and CDR2 YYNGEE. The CDR3 is made up of 15 amino acids. CDR3 DNA: TGTGCCAGCAGCGCCCAAGTAGGGGAGGGGGAAAAACTGTTTTTT. Its translation: CASSAQVGEGEKLFF.

CDR3 protein: CASSRDRALGNEQFF. Written as DNA, the CDR3 is TGTGCCAGCAGCCGGGACAGGGCCTTGGGAAATGAGCAGTTCTTC. The gene calls are TRBV14 and TRBJ2-1; 9 positions match TRBD1. Trimming at V came to 4 bases and at J to 7 bases, leaving 8 bases not matched to a gene. The CDR3 extends over 15 amino acids. From germline, CDR1 is SGHDN and CDR2 FVKESK.

DNA of the CDR3: TGTGCCAGCAGCCCTAGCGGGCTAAACATTCAGTACTTC. Encoded protein: CASSPSGLNIQYF. The rearrangement uses TRBV7-2 and TRBJ2-4, with 8 bases aligning to TRBD2. Trimming took 5 bases from V and 6 from J; bases not matched to a gene: 3. Germline V gene sequence: CDR1 SGHTA, CDR2 FQGNSA. The CDR3 length is 13 residues.

The sample holds a few counts of this clone. V usage is TRBV5-6 and J usage is TRBJ2-3; 8 bases line up with TRBD2. V gave up 2 bases and J gave up 1 base; unmatched junction bases: 6. Per germline, CDR1 SGHDT and CDR2 YYEEEE. The CDR3 length is 16 residues. The CDR3 protein is CASSFGGRTGTDTQYF. The DNA for the CDR3 is TGTGCCAGCAGCTTTGGCGGGAGGACTGGCACAGATACGCAGTATTTT.

The rearrangement links TRBV4-3 to TRBJ2-3; no definite D call. V was cut by 4 bases and J by 3 bases, with 14 bases left in between. CDR1 LGHNA and CDR2 YSLEER come from the germline V gene. There are 15 residues in the CDR3. This CDR3 is CASSLQGKRTDTQYF. The CDR3, as DNA: TGCGCCAGCAGCCTGCAAGGAAAGAGGACAGATACGCAGTATTTT.

This clone showed up just a few times. The J gene is TRBJ1-6, the V gene TRBV5-1; 8 bases agree with TRBD1. V was pared by 0 bases and J by 7 bases, with 9 bases of the junction left unmatched. Germline CDR1 reads SGHRS; CDR2 reads YFSETQ. This CDR3 spans 17 amino acids. CDR3 amino acids: CASSLGARTGINSPLHF. The CDR3 DNA sequence: TGCGCCAGCAGCTTGGGGGCGCGGACAGGGATAAATTCACCCCTCCACTTT.

A word on this clone: Relative to the germline gene, one junction end is altered; a read error may explain this. The V gene is TRBV7-7, the J gene TRBJ2-5; the match to TRBD2 covers 9 bases. From germline, CDR1 is SSHAT and CDR2 FNYEAQ (reference sequence). There are 16 residues in the CDR3. CDR3 coding DNA: TGTGCTAGCAGCCTCAAACCGGGACTAGCCCAAGAGACCCAGTACTTC. Its translation: CASSLKPGLAQETQYF. The full variable domain, with the rest looked up from reference TRBV7-7 and TRBJ2-5, is GAGVSQSPRYKVTKRGQDVTLRCDPISSHATLYWYQQALGQGPEFLTYFNYEAQPDKSGLPSDRFSAERPEGSISTLTIQRTEQRDSAMYRCASSLKPGLAQETQYFGPGTRLLVL.